These T cell receptor beta chains were read from a single sample in a study of T-cell reconstitution after alpha-beta-depleted transplantation in children. TCRdb ran MiXCR on the PCR reads and lists one entry per CDR3 protein. The sample shows a few hundred thousand distinct CDR3 sequences, roughly 13% of them seen only once. This specimen was PBMCs, taken from the stem cell graft. Receptors originate from a human donor who donated a stem cell graft to a child with Fanconi anemia. Both conserved end residues are part of each CDR3. A D gene is named only where the DNA matches it firmly. Size is stated for part of the rows, as once, few or many counts, or as a class when the clone is expanded.

TRBJ2-7,.,few,TRBV5-1,CASSFTAGDSYEQYF,TGCGCCAGCAGCTTCACGGCAGGGGATTCCTACGAGCAGTACTTC
TRBJ2-3,.,.,TRBV11-2,CASSLEVTHPPGLTDTQYF,TGTGCCAGCAGCTTAGAGGTGACTCACCCGCCCGGTCTCACAGATACGCAGTATTTT
TRBJ2-3,TRBD2,many,TRBV7-8,CASSLASGGAGDTQYF,TGTGCCAGCAGCTTAGCAAGCGGGGGGGCAGGAGATACGCAGTATTTT
TRBJ2-5,.,.,TRBV5-1,CASNPSGPQETQYF,TGCGCCAGCAATCCGTCCGGTCCTCAAGAGACCCAGTACTTC
TRBJ2-2,.,.,TRBV12-3/TRBV12-4,CASSFGRNTGELFF,TGTGCCAGCAGTTTCGGTAGAAACACCGGGGAGCTGTTTTTT
TRBJ1-1,.,few,TRBV6-2/TRBV6-3,CASCLSGITEAFF,TGTGCCAGCTGTCTGTCCGGGATCACTGAAGCTTTCTTT
TRBJ2-5,TRBD1,.,TRBV4-2,CASSQGGDRSQETQYF,TGTGCCAGCAGCCAAGGGGGGGACAGGAGCCAAGAGACCCAGTACTTC
TRBJ2-1,TRBD2,.,TRBV7-3,CASSLMAGGPSEQFF,TGTGCCAGCAGCTTAATGGCGGGGGGGCCCAGTGAGCAGTTCTTC
TRBJ2-7,.,many,TRBV9,CASSVGPANHEQYF,TGTGCCAGCAGCGTAGGTCCGGCTAACCACGAGCAGTACTTC
TRBJ1-3,.,many,TRBV4-1,CASSQVKGTPSISGNTIYF,TGCGCCAGCAGCCAAGTGAAAGGGACACCATCCATATCTGGAAACACCATATATTTT
TRBJ1-1,.,few,TRBV2,CASKVDMNTEAFF,TGTGCCAGCAAGGTAGACATGAACACTGAAGCTTTCTTT
TRBJ1-1,.,many,TRBV12-3/TRBV12-4,CASSLRVTTEAFF,TGTGCCAGCAGTTTGAGGGTGACCACTGAAGCTTTCTTT
TRBJ2-2,TRBD1,many,TRBV29-1,CSVRQGETGELFF,TGCAGCGTGAGACAGGGAGAAACCGGGGAGCTGTTTTTT
TRBJ1-1,.,.,TRBV18,CASSPPRNTEAFF,TGTGCCAGCTCACCACCAAGGAACACTGAAGCTTTCTTT
TRBJ2-6,.,many,TRBV6-4,CASSDSYGASSGANVLTF,TGTGCCAGCAGTGACTCGTATGGGGCCTCCTCTGGGGCCAACGTCCTGACTTTC
TRBJ1-3,.,few,TRBV9,CASSAPGKGNTIYF,TGTGCCAGCAGCGCTCCGGGAAAAGGAAACACCATATATTTT
TRBJ2-1,TRBD2,few,TRBV7-3,CASSFNGGAGNEQFF,TGTGCCAGCAGCTTTAACGGGGGGGCGGGGAATGAGCAGTTCTTC
TRBJ1-1,TRBD1,.,TRBV4-2,CASSQSRTGRSLAFF,TGTGCCAGCAGCCAATCCAGGACAGGGCGGTCTTTGGCTTTCTTT
TRBJ2-7,TRBD2,.,TRBV4-3,CASSQEISQRGLAGSYEQYF,TGCGCCAGCAGCCAAGAAATTTCCCAAAGAGGACTAGCGGGAAGCTACGAGCAGTACTTC
TRBJ2-1,TRBD2,.,TRBV15,CATSRKRGSYNEQFF,TGTGCCACCAGCAGGAAGCGGGGGAGCTACAATGAGCAGTTCTTC
TRBJ1-5,.,.,TRBV15,CATSRDRLAEPQHF,TGTGCCACCAGCAGAGACAGACTTGCGGAGCCCCAGCATTTT